This T cell receptor (beta chain) derives from a study of T cell responses to AZD1222 COVID-19 vaccine. Study context: Second-dose groups at about 4 or about 12 weeks were pooled. Study-level points and caveats: After two AZD1222 doses, spike-specific TCR breadth and depth rose versus day 0. White British donors predominated, females outnumbered males, and clonal diversity was possibly underestimated.

Generated by immunoSEQ multiplex PCR, the TCRdb table keeps only in-frame clones and is missing some. Of fewer than 200,000 clones listed, over 80% are singletons. This clone has a single count. The target antigen is unknown. The CDR3 is made up of 17 amino acids. The germline gives CDR1 LGHNA, CDR2 YSLEER. The V gene lost 4 bases and the J gene lost 0 bases, with 15 bases spanning the gap. The chain is built from TRBV4-3 and TRBJ1-4; D is ambiguous. This receptor was obtained from an adult in good health. Source: peripheral blood, taken on day 0 of AZD1222 vaccination. CDR3 sequence (DNA): TGCGCCAGCAGCCCATGGGGTAAGGGCGCAACTAATGAAAAACTGTTTTTT. This encodes CASSPWGKGATNEKLFF.